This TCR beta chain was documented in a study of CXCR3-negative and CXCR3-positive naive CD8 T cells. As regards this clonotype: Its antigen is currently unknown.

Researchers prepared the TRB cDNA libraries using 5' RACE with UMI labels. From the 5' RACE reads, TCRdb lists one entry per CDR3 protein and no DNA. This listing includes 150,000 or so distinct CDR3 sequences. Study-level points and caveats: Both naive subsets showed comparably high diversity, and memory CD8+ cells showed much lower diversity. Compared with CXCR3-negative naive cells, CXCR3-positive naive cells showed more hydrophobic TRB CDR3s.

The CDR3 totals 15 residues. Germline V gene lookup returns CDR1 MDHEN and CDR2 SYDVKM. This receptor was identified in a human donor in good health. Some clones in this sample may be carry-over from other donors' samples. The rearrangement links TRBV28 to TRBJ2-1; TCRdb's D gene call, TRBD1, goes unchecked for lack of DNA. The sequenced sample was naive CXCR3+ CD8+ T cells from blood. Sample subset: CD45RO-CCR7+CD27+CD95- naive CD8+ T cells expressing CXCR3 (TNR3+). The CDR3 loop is CASSPDRLGGNEQFF.